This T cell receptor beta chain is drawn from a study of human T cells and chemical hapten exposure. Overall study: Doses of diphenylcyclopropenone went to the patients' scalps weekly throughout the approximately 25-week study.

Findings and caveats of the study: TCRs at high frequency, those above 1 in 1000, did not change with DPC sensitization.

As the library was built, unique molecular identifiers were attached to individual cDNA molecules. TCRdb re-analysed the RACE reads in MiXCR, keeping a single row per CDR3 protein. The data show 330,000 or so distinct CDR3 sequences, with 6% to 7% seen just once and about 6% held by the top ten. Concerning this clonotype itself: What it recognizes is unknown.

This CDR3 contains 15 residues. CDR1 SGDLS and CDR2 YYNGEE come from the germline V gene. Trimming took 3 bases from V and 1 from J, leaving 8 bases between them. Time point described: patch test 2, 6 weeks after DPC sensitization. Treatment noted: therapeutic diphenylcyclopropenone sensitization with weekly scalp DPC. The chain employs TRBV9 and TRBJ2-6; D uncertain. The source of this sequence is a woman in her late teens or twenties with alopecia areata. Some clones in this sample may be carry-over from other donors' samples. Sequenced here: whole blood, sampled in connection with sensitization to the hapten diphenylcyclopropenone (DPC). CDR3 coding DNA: TGTGCCAGCAGCGCCATCTTATCTGGGGCCAACGTCCTGACTTTC. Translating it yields CASSAILSGANVLTF.